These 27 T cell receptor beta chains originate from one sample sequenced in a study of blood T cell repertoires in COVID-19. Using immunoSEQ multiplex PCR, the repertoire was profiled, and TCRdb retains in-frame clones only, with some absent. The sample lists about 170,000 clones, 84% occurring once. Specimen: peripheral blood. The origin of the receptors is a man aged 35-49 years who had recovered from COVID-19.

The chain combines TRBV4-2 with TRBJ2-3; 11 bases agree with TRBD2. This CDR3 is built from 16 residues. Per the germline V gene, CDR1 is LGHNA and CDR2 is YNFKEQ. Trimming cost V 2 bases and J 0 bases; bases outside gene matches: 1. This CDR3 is CASSQIAGGSTDTQYF. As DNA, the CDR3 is TGTGCCAGCAGCCAAATAGCGGGGGGGAGCACAGATACGCAGTATTTT.

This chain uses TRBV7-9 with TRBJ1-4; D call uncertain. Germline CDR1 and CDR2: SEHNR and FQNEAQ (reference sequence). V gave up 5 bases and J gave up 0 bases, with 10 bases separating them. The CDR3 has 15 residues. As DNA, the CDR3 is TGTGCCAGCAGCCTCTCGTCGGCAACTAATGAAAAACTGTTTTTT. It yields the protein CASSLSSATNEKLFF.

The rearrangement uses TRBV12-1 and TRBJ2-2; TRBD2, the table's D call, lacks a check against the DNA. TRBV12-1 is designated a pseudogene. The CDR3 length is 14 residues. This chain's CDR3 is CASRGGERTGELFF. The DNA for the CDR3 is TGTGCCAGCAGGGGAGGGGAGAGGACCGGGGAGCTGTTTTTT.

This chain's CDR3 is CASRTPASGRLYEQYF. The CDR3, as DNA: TGTGCCAGCAGGACCCCGGCGAGCGGGAGGTTGTACGAGCAGTACTTC. The chain joins TRBV28 to TRBJ2-7; TRBD2 matches 9 bases. Germline values: CDR1 MDHEN, CDR2 SYDVKM. The CDR3 totals 16 residues. V lost 6 bases, J lost 4 bases, and 13 bases stayed unmatched.

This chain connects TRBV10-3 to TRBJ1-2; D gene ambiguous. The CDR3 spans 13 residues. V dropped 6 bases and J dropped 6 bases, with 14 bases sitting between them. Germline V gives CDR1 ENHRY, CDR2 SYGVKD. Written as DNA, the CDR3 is TGTGCCATCAGCGCCGGGGAGGGAGATGGCTACACCTTC. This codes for CAISAGEGDGYTF.

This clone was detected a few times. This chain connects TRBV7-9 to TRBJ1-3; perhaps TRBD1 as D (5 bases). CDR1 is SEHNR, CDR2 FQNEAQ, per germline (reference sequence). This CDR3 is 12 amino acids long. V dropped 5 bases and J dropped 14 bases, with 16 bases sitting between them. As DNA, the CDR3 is TGTGCCAGCAGCCCACCGGGGGTGCTTCTATATTTT. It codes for CASSPPGVLLYF.

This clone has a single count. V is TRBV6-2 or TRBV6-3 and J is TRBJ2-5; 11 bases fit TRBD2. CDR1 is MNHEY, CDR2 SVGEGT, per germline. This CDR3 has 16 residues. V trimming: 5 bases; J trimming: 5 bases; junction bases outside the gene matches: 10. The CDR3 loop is CASSKRLAGGRETQYF. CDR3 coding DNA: TGTGCCAGCAGTAAGCGTCTAGCGGGAGGTAGGGAGACCCAGTACTTC.

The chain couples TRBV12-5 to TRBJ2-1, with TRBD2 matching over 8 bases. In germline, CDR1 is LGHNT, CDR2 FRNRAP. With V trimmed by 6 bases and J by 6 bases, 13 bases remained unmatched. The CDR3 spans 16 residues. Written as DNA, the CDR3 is TGTGCTAGTGGGCCCCCGGGACTAGGGTCCCGCAATGAGCAGTTCTTC. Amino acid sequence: CASGPPGLGSRNEQFF.

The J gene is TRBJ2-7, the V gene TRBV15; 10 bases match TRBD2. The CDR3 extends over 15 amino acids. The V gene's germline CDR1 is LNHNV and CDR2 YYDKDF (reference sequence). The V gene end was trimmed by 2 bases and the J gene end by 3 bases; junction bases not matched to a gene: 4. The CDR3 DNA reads TGTGCCACCAGCAGACTAGCGGGAGACAGCTACGAGCAGTACTTC. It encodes CATSRLAGDSYEQYF.

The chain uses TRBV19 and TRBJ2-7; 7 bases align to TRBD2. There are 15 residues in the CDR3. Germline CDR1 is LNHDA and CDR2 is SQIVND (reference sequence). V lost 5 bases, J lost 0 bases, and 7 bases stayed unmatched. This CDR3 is CASSQPGGSSYEQYF. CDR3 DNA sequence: TGTGCCAGTAGTCAGCCCGGGGGGAGCTCCTACGAGCAGTACTTC. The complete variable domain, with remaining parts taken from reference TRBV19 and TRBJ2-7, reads DGGITQSPKYLFRKEGQNVTLSCEQNLNHDAMYWYRQDPGQGLRLIYYSQIVNDFQKGDIAEGYSVSREKKESFPLTVTSAQKNPTAFYLCASSQPGGSSYEQYFGPGTRLTVT.

The CDR3 loop reads CATSRDFEGDPDTQYF. The CDR3 region has the DNA TGTGCCACCAGCAGAGATTTCGAGGGAGATCCAGATACGCAGTATTTT. This rearrangement joins TRBV15 to TRBJ2-3; D possibly corresponds to TRBD2 (5 bases). V was shortened by 0 bases and J by 4 bases, with 14 bases between the two germline ends. Germline V lookup: CDR1 LNHNV, CDR2 YYDKDF (reference sequence). This CDR3 spans 16 amino acids.

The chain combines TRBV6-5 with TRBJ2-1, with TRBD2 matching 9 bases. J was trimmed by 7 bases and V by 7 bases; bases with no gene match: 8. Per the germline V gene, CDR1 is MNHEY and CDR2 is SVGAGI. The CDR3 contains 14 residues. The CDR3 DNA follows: TGTGCCAGCAACAGTCTAGCGGGACTGAATGAGCAGTTCTTC. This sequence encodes CASNSLAGLNEQFF.

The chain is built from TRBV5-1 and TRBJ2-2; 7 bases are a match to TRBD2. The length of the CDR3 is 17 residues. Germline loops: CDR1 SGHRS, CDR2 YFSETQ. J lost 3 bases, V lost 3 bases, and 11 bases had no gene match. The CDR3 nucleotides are TGCGCCAGCAGCTCATCCCTCCGGGGGGTGTACACCGGGGAGCTGTTTTTT. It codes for CASSSSLRGVYTGELFF.

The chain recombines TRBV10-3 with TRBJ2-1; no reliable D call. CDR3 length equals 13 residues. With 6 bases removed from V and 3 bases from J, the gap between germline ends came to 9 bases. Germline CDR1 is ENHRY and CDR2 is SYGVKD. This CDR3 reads CAIRAENYNEQFF. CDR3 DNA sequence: TGTGCCATCAGGGCAGAAAACTACAATGAGCAGTTCTTC.

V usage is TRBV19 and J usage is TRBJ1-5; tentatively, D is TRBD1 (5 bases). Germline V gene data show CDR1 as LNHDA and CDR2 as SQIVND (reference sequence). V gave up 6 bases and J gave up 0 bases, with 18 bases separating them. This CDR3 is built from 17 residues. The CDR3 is CASSPMGRGYSNQPQHF. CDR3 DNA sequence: TGTGCCAGTAGCCCAATGGGCCGGGGGTATAGCAATCAGCCCCAGCATTTT.

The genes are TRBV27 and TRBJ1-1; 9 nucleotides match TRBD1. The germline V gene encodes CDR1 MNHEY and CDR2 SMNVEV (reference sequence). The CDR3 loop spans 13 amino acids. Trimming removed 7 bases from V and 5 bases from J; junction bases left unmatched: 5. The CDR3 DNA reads TGTGCCAGCACTTGGACAGGGGCTACTGAAGCTTTCTTT. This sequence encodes CASTWTGATEAFF.

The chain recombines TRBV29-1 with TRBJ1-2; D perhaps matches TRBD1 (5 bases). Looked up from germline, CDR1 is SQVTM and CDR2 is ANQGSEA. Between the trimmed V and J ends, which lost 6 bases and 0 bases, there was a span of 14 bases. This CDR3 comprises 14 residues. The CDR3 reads CSVVDRNANYGYTF. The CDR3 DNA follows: TGCAGCGTGGTAGACAGAAACGCTAACTATGGCTACACCTTC. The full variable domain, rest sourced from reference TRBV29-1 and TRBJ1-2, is SAVISQKPSRDICQRGTSLTIQCQVDSQVTMMFWYRQQPGQSLTLIATANQGSEATYESGFVIDKFPISRPNLTFSTLTVSNMSPEDSSIYLCSVVDRNANYGYTFGSGTRLTVV.

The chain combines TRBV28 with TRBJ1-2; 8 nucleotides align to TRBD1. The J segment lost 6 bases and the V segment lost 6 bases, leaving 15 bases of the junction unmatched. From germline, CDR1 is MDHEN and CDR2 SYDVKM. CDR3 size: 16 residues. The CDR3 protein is CASRPRVWDRRNGYTF. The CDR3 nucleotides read TGTGCCAGCAGGCCCCGGGTTTGGGACAGGAGAAATGGCTACACCTTC.

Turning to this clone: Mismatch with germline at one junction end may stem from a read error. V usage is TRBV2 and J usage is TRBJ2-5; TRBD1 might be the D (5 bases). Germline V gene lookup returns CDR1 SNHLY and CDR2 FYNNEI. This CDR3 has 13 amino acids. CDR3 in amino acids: CASSEALGPRADF. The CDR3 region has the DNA TGTGCCAGCAGTGAAGCGCTGGGGCCCCGGGCGGACTTC.

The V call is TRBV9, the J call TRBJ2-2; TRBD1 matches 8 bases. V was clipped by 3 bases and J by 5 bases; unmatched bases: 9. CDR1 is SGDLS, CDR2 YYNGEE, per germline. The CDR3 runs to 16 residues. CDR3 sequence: CASSDGQGERTGELFF. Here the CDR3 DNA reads TGTGCCAGCAGCGACGGACAGGGAGAGAGGACCGGGGAGCTGTTTTTT.

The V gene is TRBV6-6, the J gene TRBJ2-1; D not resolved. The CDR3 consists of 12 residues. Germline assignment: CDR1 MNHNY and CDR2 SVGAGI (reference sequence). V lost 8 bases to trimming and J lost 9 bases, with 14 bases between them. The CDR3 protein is CASHPSGFEQFF. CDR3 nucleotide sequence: TGTGCCAGCCACCCCTCCGGGTTTGAGCAGTTCTTC.

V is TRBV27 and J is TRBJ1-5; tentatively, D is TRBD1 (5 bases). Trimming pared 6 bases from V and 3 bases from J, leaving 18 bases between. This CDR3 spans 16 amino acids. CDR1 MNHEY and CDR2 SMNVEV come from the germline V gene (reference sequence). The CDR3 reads CASRPRGGFDNQPQHF. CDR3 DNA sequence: TGTGCCAGCAGGCCTCGCGGGGGATTCGACAATCAGCCCCAGCATTTT.

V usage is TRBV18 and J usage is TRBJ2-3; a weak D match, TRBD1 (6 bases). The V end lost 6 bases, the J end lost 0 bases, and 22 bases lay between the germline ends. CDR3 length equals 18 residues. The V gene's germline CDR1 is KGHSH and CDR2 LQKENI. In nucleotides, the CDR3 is TGTGCCAGCTCGCTCATCCCCCGGACAGAGGAAAGCACAGATACGCAGTATTTT. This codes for CASSLIPRTEESTDTQYF.

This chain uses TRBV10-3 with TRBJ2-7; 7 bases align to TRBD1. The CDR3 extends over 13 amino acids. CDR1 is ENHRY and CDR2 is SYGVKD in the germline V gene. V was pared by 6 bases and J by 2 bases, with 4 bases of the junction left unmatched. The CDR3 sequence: CAIRDRAPYEQYF. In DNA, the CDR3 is TGTGCCATCAGAGACAGGGCCCCCTACGAGCAGTACTTC.

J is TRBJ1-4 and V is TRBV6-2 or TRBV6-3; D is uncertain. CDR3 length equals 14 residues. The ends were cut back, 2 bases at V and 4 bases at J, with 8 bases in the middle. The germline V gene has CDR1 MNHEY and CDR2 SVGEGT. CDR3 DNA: TGTGCCAGCAGTTACATCGGGAATAATGAAAAACTGTTTTTT. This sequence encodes CASSYIGNNEKLFF.

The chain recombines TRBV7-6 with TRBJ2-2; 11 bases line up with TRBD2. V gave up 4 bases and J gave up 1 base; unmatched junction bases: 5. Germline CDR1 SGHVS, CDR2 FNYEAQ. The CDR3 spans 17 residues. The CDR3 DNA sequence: TGTGCCAGCAGCTCCCCGACTAGCGGGGAGAACACCGGGGAGCTGTTTTTT. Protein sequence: CASSSPTSGENTGELFF. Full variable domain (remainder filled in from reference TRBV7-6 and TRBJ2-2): GAGVSQSPRYKVTKRGQDVALRCDPISGHVSLYWYRQALGQGPEFLTYFNYEAQQDKSGLPNDRFSAERPEGSISTLTIQRTEQRDSAMYRCASSSPTSGENTGELFFGEGSRLTVL.

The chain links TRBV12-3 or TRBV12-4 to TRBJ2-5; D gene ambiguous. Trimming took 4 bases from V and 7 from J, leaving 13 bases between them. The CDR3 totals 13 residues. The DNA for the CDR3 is TGTGCCAGCAGTTCGAATGAGGTCGGGACCCAGTACTTC. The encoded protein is CASSSNEVGTQYF.